This note documents a single T cell receptor (beta chain) sequence. These data originate in a study of T cell changes during pregnancy in multiple sclerosis. The method was immunoSEQ multiplex PCR; TCRdb's version includes in-frame clones alone and lacks a portion of them. The top ten hold about 0.9% of the sample, which has under 130,000 clones, approximately 90% seen once. The junction had 7 bases not matched to a gene; V was cut back by 5 bases and J by 5 bases. Germline loops: CDR1 MDHEN, CDR2 SYDVKM. This CDR3 has 14 amino acids. The TCR sequence derives from a female donor with multiple sclerosis, enrolled in a pregnancy study. The source material was peripheral blood, sampled after pregnancy. The chain links TRBV28 to TRBJ1-2, with 8 bases matching TRBD1. CDR3 region: CASSTWTGLYGYTF. The CDR3 DNA reads as TGTGCCAGCAGTACATGGACAGGGCTTTATGGCTACACCTTC.